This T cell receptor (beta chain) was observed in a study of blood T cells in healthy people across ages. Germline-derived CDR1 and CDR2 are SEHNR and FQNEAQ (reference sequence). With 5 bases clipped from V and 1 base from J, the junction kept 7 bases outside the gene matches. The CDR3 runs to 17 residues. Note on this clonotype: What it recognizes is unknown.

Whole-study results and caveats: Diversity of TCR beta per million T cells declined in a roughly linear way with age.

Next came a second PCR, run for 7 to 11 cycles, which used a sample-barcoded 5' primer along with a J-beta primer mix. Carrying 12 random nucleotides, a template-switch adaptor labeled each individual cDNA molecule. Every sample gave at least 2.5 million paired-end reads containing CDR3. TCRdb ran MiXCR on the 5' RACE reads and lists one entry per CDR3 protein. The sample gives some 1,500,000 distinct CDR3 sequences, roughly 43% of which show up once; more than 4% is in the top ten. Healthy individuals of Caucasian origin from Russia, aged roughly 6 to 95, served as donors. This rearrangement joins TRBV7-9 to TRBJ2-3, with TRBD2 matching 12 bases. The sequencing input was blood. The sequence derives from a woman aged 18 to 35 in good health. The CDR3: CASSRLAGVLGTDTQYF. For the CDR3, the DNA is TGTGCCAGCAGCCGACTAGCGGGGGTACTGGGCACAGATACGCAGTATTTT.